These 17 T cell receptor beta chains were sequenced from one sample in a study of response to subunit inactivated influenza vaccine. TCRdb re-called the RT-PCR reads with MiXCR, one entry per CDR3 protein. The sample has some 540,000 distinct CDR3 sequences, less than 25% seen once. The same sample was also studied in work on T cells expressing NK-cell markers. That study reports: The authors made TCR beta cDNA libraries by 5'RACE template switching. This switching added a universal primer site and UMIs.

Sequencing was performed on CD4+ T cells sorted from PBMCs, taken about 11 days after vaccination. Every receptor here comes from a man aged 50 or older who received an inactivated influenza vaccine.

The chain has TRBV7-2 and TRBJ1-1; perhaps TRBD1 as D (5 bases). Germline V gene sequence: CDR1 SGHTA, CDR2 FQGNSA. CDR3 length: 12 amino acids. DNA for the CDR3: TGTGCTATCGGGGCAATGAACACTGAAGCTTTCTTT. Encoded protein: CAIGAMNTEAFF.

A few counts support this clonotype. This chain joins TRBV4-3 and TRBJ1-2, with a possible D match to TRBD1 (5 bases). V gave up 1 base and J gave up 4 bases, with 13 bases separating them. The CDR3 sequence is 15 residues long. Germline-derived CDR1 and CDR2 are LGHNA and YSLEER. CDR3 sequence (DNA): TGCGCCAGCAGCCAAGCGGGCAGGGAAACCTATGGCTACACCTTC. The encoded protein is CASSQAGRETYGYTF.

This sequence joins TRBV6-4 and TRBJ2-3; a weak D match, TRBD1 (5 bases). Looked up from germline, CDR1 is MRHNA and CDR2 is SNTAGT. The CDR3 totals 15 residues. Trimming removed 2 bases at V and 1 base at J, with 10 bases between. CDR3 DNA: TGTGCCAGCAGTGACGGGGCAGGCCGCACAGATACGCAGTATTTT. This encodes CASSDGAGRTDTQYF.

This clonotype occurred once. J is TRBJ2-4 and V is TRBV20-1; 8 bases match TRBD2. The CDR3 is made up of 16 amino acids. Germline loops: CDR1 DFQATT, CDR2 SNEGSKA (reference sequence). V lost 0 bases, J lost 5 bases, and 9 bases stayed unmatched. The CDR3 here is CSARDFERELENIQYF. For the CDR3, the DNA is TGCAGTGCTAGAGATTTCGAGCGGGAGTTAGAAAACATTCAGTACTTC.

The sample holds a few counts of this clonotype. The V gene is TRBV2, the J gene TRBJ1-4, with 8 bases lining up with TRBD1. This CDR3 spans 14 amino acids. Per germline, CDR1 SNHLY and CDR2 FYNNEI. The V and J ends lost 6 bases and 4 bases, in that order; junction bases with no gene match: 4. The CDR3 DNA reads as TGTGCCAGCAGCTGGACAGGGAATAATGAAAAACTGTTTTTT. Protein: CASSWTGNNEKLFF. The full variable domain, its missing parts supplied by reference TRBV2 and TRBJ1-4, is EPEVTQTPSHQVTQMGQEVILRCVPISNHLYFYWYRQILGQKVEFLVSFYNNEISEKSEIFDDQFSVERPDGSNFTLKIRSTKLEDSAMYFCASSWTGNNEKLFFGSGTQLSVL.

The rearrangement joins TRBV20-1 to TRBJ1-4, with D uncertain. Trimming removed 0 bases from V and 7 bases from J, with 6 bases in between. Germline-derived CDR1 and CDR2 are DFQATT and SNEGSKA (reference sequence). This CDR3 has 12 residues. The CDR3 here is CSARDLGEKLFF. CDR3 bases: TGCAGTGCTAGAGATCTGGGTGAAAAACTGTTTTTT.

This clonotype counts as medium-sized. The CDR3 DNA reads TGTGCCAGCAGCTTAGAACAGGGTGGCGGCTACACCTTC. Translating gives CASSLEQGGGYTF. V gene TRBV7-3 combines with J gene TRBJ1-2; a possible D gene is TRBD1 (6 bases). The CDR3 runs 13 residues. Germline V lookup: CDR1 SGHTA, CDR2 FQGTGA. V was trimmed by 2 bases and J by 8 bases, leaving 12 bases between them.

The rearrangement links TRBV28 to TRBJ2-7; D unclear. Deletions cut 5 bases from V and 3 bases from J, with 14 bases between. Looked up from germline, CDR1 is MDHEN and CDR2 is SYDVKM. The CDR3 totals 14 residues. CDR3 coding DNA: TGTGCCAGCAGTCCCGCTGCGGACCACTACGAGCAGTACTTC. Protein product: CASSPAADHYEQYF.

This sequence joins TRBV5-5 and TRBJ1-5; D might be TRBD1 (6 bases). V was clipped by 4 bases and J by 5 bases, with 16 bases between them. The CDR3 sequence is 15 residues long. CDR1 is SGHKS and CDR2 is YYEKEE in the germline V gene (reference sequence). The CDR3 region has the DNA TGTGCCAGCAGCCCGGGGACAATAGGAGATCAGCCCCAGCATTTT. It codes for CASSPGTIGDQPQHF.

The genes are TRBV2 and TRBJ2-7; D may match TRBD1 or TRBD2 (5 bases each). This CDR3 is built from 16 residues. V shed 6 bases and J shed 5 bases, with 23 bases lying between them. Germline CDR1 is SNHLY and CDR2 is FYNNEI. The CDR3 coding sequence is TGTGCCAGCAGCTATGTGACAGTCGGGACCGTGGACGAGCAGTACTTC. Translated: CASSYVTVGTVDEQYF. The full variable domain, its missing parts supplied by reference TRBV2 and TRBJ2-7, is EPEVTQTPSHQVTQMGQEVILRCVPISNHLYFYWYRQILGQKVEFLVSFYNNEISEKSEIFDDQFSVERPDGSNFTLKIRSTKLEDSAMYFCASSYVTVGTVDEQYFGPGTRLTVT.

This clonotype occurred many times. The rearrangement links TRBV7-2 to TRBJ2-1; the match to TRBD2 covers 14 bases. CDR1 is SGHTA and CDR2 is FQGNSA in the germline V gene. V shed 5 bases and J 4 bases; nucleotides not matched to a gene: 1. This CDR3 has 15 amino acids. This chain's CDR3 is CASSGTSGSYNEQFF. DNA of the CDR3: TGTGCCAGCAGCGGGACTAGCGGGAGTTACAATGAGCAGTTCTTC.

The gene calls are TRBV7-6 and TRBJ2-6, with D perhaps matching TRBD2 (6 bases). Germline CDR1 reads SGHVS; CDR2 reads FNYEAQ. The ends were cut back, 1 base at V and 0 bases at J, with 10 bases in the middle. The CDR3 spans 17 residues. CDR3 protein: CASSLEGGTSGANVLTF. The CDR3 nucleotides are TGTGCCAGCAGCTTAGAGGGAGGAACCTCTGGGGCCAACGTCCTGACTTTC.

This clonotype was picked up a small number of times. The V call is TRBV7-6, the J call TRBJ2-1; TRBD2 might be the D (7 bases). V was pared by 3 bases and J by 0 bases, with 21 bases between. CDR3 length equals 19 residues. The germline CDR1 and CDR2 sequences are SGHVS and FNYEAQ. CDR3 residues: CASSFLGAGVFGSYNEQFF. The CDR3 nucleotides read TGTGCCAGCAGCTTCTTGGGGGCGGGAGTGTTTGGCTCCTACAATGAGCAGTTCTTC.

The rearrangement joins TRBV3-1 to TRBJ1-6; D ambiguous. V lost 1 base and J 11 bases, leaving 9 bases between the germline ends. The CDR3 length is 13 residues. Germline CDR1 LGHDT, CDR2 YNNKEL (reference sequence). CDR3 loop: CASSQGGVAPLHF. In nucleotides, the CDR3 is TGTGCCAGCAGCCAAGGCGGGGTAGCACCCCTCCACTTT.

This rearrangement joins TRBV29-1 to TRBJ2-3, with 8 bases matching TRBD2. This CDR3 is built from 14 residues. The trim removed 1 base at V and 1 base at J, leaving 1 base unmatched. Germline V gene data show CDR1 as SQVTM and CDR2 as ANQGSEA. The CDR3 loop reads CSVEARGGTDTQYF. The CDR3 bases are TGCAGCGTTGAAGCGCGGGGGGGCACAGATACGCAGTATTTT.

In this sample, this clonotype turned up a few times. The rearrangement joins TRBV7-6 to TRBJ2-3; TRBD2 matches 11 bases. Germline V lookup: CDR1 SGHVS, CDR2 FNYEAQ. The CDR3 is 19 residues long. The junction had 11 bases not matched to a gene; V was cut back by 1 base and J by 2 bases. The DNA for the CDR3 is TGTGCCAGCAGCTTAGTAGCGGGTCTAGCGGGAGGTACCACAGATACGCAGTATTTT. Translated: CASSLVAGLAGGTTDTQYF.

V gene TRBV27 combines with J gene TRBJ2-1; D tentatively reads TRBD1 or TRBD2 (6 bases each). The CDR3 extends over 15 amino acids. The V and J ends lost 6 bases and 7 bases respectively, with 19 bases between them. Germline V gives CDR1 MNHEY, CDR2 SMNVEV (reference sequence). The CDR3 here is CASRKGQGRRNEQFF. CDR3 DNA sequence: TGTGCCAGCAGGAAAGGGCAGGGGAGGCGGAATGAGCAGTTCTTC.